The T cell receptor (beta chain) described here comes from a study of cytomegalovirus exposure and HLA in healthy donors. Study-wide findings and caveats: It was confirmed in vitro that a few of the CMV-associated chains were specific for CMV antigens.

The CDR3 is 14 amino acids. The V segment lost 4 bases and the J segment 3 bases; nucleotides outside the gene matches: 6. Per germline, CDR1 SGHRS and CDR2 YFSETQ. PCR involved 60 Vbeta and 13 Jbeta primers. Some clones are missing from TCRdb's copy, which holds only in-frame ones; the method was immunoSEQ multiplex PCR. The data contain some 97,000 clones, about four fifths of them singletons. With regard to this clone: Its antigen is still unknown.

J is TRBJ2-7 and V is TRBV5-1, with 8 bases aligning to TRBD1. The clonotype was recovered from a female donor in good health and CMV-seropositive. Source material: PBMCs. In DNA, the CDR3 is TGCGCCAGCAGCATCTCGACAGGGGTCTACGAGCAGTACTTC. Translation gives CASSISTGVYEQYF. The full variable domain, rest sourced from reference TRBV5-1 and TRBJ2-7, is KAGVTQTPRYLIKTRGQQVTLSCSPISGHRSVSWYQQTPGQGLQFLFEYFSETQRNKGNFPGRFSGRQFSNSRSEMNVSTLELGDSALYLCASSISTGVYEQYFGPGTRLTVT.